The present entry profiles one T cell receptor (beta chain) with its context. As yet, its antigen is unknown. This sample is drawn from a study of cytomegalovirus exposure and HLA in healthy donors. Study-level background: A previous analysis identified 95 million to 120 million unique TCR beta sequences derived from around 180 million T cells. General study findings and limits: In a later analysis, an Asian-associated ancestry cluster reportedly showed fewer N-insertions than the approximately 640-donor mean. The study flagged 150 to 200 TCR beta chains as cytomegalovirus-associated.

Amplification used 60 Vbeta primers and 13 Jbeta primers. Generated by immunoSEQ multiplex PCR, the TCRdb table keeps only in-frame clones and is missing some. The sample lists roughly 100,000 clones; approximately 64% were seen once. This CDR3 comprises 18 residues. The V gene's germline CDR1 is LGHNA and CDR2 YNFKEQ. J lost 4 bases, V lost 0 bases, and 12 bases had no gene match. The origin of this receptor is a boy under 18 in good health and CMV-seropositive. The sequenced sample consisted of PBMCs. V usage is TRBV4-2 and J usage is TRBJ2-7; TRBD2 matches 10 bases. The CDR3 coding sequence is TGTGCCAGCAGCCAAGATAAGGTTGCTAGCGGGAGTCATTACGAGCAGTACTTC. Its protein product is CASSQDKVASGSHYEQYF.